This T cell receptor (beta chain) appears in the sequencing data of a study of cytomegalovirus exposure and HLA in healthy donors. Broader study findings: In a later analysis, several top co-occurrence clusters appeared linked to parvovirus B19, influenza, CMV and Epstein-Barr virus.

Worth noting for this clone: As yet, its antigen is unknown. One junction end does not reproduce the germline sequence, and a read error may be involved.

CDR1 is SGHTA and CDR2 is FQGNSA in the germline V gene. The CDR3 spans 14 residues. The study ran its PCR with 60 Vbeta and 13 Jbeta primers. The repertoire was sequenced with immunoSEQ multiplex PCR; TCRdb's copy has only in-frame clones and lacks some. The table has about 100,000 clones, roughly 79% seen once. Material: PBMCs. This receptor was obtained from a woman in her sixties or seventies in good health and CMV-seropositive. The J gene is TRBJ1-1, the V gene TRBV7-2; 7 bases are shared with TRBD1. This CDR3 is CASSLVQGNAEAFF. DNA of the CDR3: TGTGCCAGCAGCTTGGTACAGGGGAACGCTGAAGCTTTCTTT.